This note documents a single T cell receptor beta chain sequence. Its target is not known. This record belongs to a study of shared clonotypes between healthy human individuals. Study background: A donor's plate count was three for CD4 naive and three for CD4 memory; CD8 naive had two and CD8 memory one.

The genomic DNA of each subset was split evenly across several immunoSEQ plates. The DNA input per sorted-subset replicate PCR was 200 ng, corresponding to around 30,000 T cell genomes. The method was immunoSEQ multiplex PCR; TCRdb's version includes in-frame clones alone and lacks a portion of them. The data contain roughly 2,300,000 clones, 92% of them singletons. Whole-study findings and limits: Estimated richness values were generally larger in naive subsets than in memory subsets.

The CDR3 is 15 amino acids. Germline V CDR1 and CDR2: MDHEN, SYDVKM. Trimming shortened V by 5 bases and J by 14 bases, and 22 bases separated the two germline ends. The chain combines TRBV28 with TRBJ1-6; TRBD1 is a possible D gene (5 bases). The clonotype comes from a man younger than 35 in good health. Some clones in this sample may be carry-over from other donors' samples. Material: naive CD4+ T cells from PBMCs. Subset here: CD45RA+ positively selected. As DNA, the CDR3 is TGTGCCAGCAGTCTATCAACCGGGGCGCAACGGGCCCTCCACTTT. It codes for CASSLSTGAQRALHF.